This T cell receptor beta chain was retrieved from a study of blood T cell repertoires in COVID-19. Across the whole study: Samples came from the United States, Italy and Spain, spanning acute and convalescent COVID-19. The cDNA or gDNA used as material had been derived from T cells, B-cell-depleted T cells, or PBMCs.

As handled by the study authors: Estimation of nucleated cell counts relied on the amplification of reference gene primers. Only in-frame clones appear in the TCRdb table, and some are missing; sequencing was by immunoSEQ multiplex PCR. The V and J calls and the clone size are those of that table, but D and trimming were determined from the DNA. Of 250,000 to 300,000 clones in the sample, about 89% were seen once. The specimen sequenced was peripheral blood. The sequence was collected from a woman aged 40-49 years who had recovered from COVID-19.

CDR3 in amino acids: CASSLSLAGEAPEQFF. CDR3 in DNA: TGTGCCAGCAGCTTAAGTCTGGCGGGAGAAGCCCCGGAGCAGTTCTTC. This chain connects TRBV11-2 to TRBJ2-1; TRBD2 matches at 7 bases. The trim removed 2 bases at V and 10 bases at J, leaving 14 bases unmatched. The CDR3 sequence is 16 residues long. Germline V gene lookup returns CDR1 SGHAT and CDR2 FQNNGV.